These 30 T cell receptor beta chains originate from one sample sequenced in a study of blood T cells in healthy people across ages. Combining a sample-barcoded 5' primer with a J-beta primer mix, a second PCR ran for roughly 7 to 12 cycles. One entry per CDR3 protein results from TCRdb running MiXCR on the 5' RACE reads. The sample shows 270,000 or so distinct CDR3 sequences, less than 30% of them seen only once. Source material: blood. These receptors came from a woman aged 65 to 85 in good health.

This clonotype was counted a few times. The chain combines TRBV6-5 with TRBJ1-2, with no clear D. This CDR3 contains 12 residues. Germline V lookup: CDR1 MNHEY, CDR2 SVGAGI. Deletions cut 0 bases from V and 4 bases from J, with 3 bases between. The CDR3 sequence is CASSYSGYGYTF. In DNA, the CDR3 is TGTGCCAGCAGTTACTCGGGCTATGGCTACACCTTC.

J is TRBJ1-5 and V is TRBV18, with D maybe TRBD1 (5 bases). The V gene's germline CDR1 is KGHSH and CDR2 LQKENI. V was shortened by 3 bases and J by 4 bases, with 13 bases between the two germline ends. The CDR3 has 15 residues. The CDR3 protein is CASSPGLSNNQPQHF. CDR3 DNA sequence: TGTGCCAGCTCACCGGGACTCTCAAATAATCAGCCCCAGCATTTT.

This clonotype has a handful of counts. The chain links TRBV29-1 to TRBJ1-2; no firm D call. The V end was cut by 7 bases, the J end by 1 base, with 10 bases between. The germline gives CDR1 SQVTM, CDR2 ANQGSEA. The CDR3 contains 12 residues. The CDR3 DNA reads as TGCAGCGGGAGGACGAGTAACTATGGCTACACCTTC. It codes for CSGRTSNYGYTF.

Note on this clonotype: The junction does not match germline at one end; this may be a read error. The genes are TRBV15 and TRBJ1-3; 7 bases align to TRBD1. The length of the CDR3 is 16 residues. The germline gives CDR1 LNHNV, CDR2 YYDKDF (reference sequence). DNA for the CDR3: TGTGCCCCCAGCAGAGGAGTGAGGACAGGTGGAAACACCATATATTTT. Its translation is CAPSRGVRTGGNTIYF. Full variable domain (remainder filled in from reference TRBV15 and TRBJ1-3): DAMVIQNPRYQVTQFGKPVTLSCSQTLNHNVMYWYQQKSSQAPKLLFHYYDKDFNNEADTPDNFQSRRPNTSFCFLDIRSPGLGDTAMYLCAPSRGVRTGGNTIYFGEGSWLTVV.

V usage is TRBV28 and J usage is TRBJ2-3; 13 nucleotides line up with TRBD2. V dropped 7 bases and J dropped 6; count of bases not matched to a gene: 10. CDR3 length: 16 residues. Germline CDR1 and CDR2: MDHEN and SYDVKM. The CDR3 region has the DNA TGTGCCAGCAAGGGGACAGGACTAGCGGGAGTGGATACGCAGTATTTT. Its protein is CASKGTGLAGVDTQYF.

The rearrangement uses TRBV5-1 and TRBJ2-2, with D possibly matching TRBD1 (6 bases). Trimming pared 5 bases from V and 4 bases from J, leaving 18 bases between. Germline assignment: CDR1 SGHRS and CDR2 YFSETQ. This CDR3 contains 16 residues. CDR3 residues: CASRPGDQGGTGELFF. The CDR3 DNA sequence: TGCGCCAGCAGGCCAGGGGATCAAGGAGGCACCGGGGAGCTGTTTTTT.

The chain uses TRBV27 and TRBJ2-1; TRBD1 might be the D (6 bases). Germline V lookup: CDR1 MNHEY, CDR2 SMNVEV (reference sequence). This CDR3 comprises 15 residues. With 10 bases removed from V and 5 bases from J, the gap between germline ends came to 21 bases. Here the CDR3 DNA reads TGTGCCACCCTTGTCCCAGGCAGGGGAGACAATGAGCAGTTCTTC. Protein product: CATLVPGRGDNEQFF.

This clonotype was detected many times. The V gene is TRBV28, the J gene TRBJ1-1; TRBD1 agrees at 9 bases. The length of the CDR3 is 15 residues. The junction had 14 bases not matched to a gene; V was cut back by 10 bases and J by 5 bases. The germline V gene encodes CDR1 MDHEN and CDR2 SYDVKM. CDR3 DNA: TGTGCCACCAAAGAGCGTTCGACAGGGGGAACTGAAGCTTTCTTT. It yields the protein CATKERSTGGTEAFF.

This rearrangement joins TRBV7-2 to TRBJ2-3; 10 nucleotides align to TRBD2. The CDR3 covers 16 residues. Germline CDR1 reads SGHTA; CDR2 reads FQGNSA. The trim removed 2 bases at V and 4 bases at J, leaving 6 bases unmatched. DNA for the CDR3: TGTGCCAGCAGCTTACCCCTAGCGGGAGTACCAGATACGCAGTATTTT. Translating it yields CASSLPLAGVPDTQYF.

This clonotype was seen only a few times. The chain couples TRBV29-1 to TRBJ2-3; D gene ambiguous. This CDR3 contains 12 residues. Germline assignment: CDR1 SQVTM and CDR2 ANQGSEA. Trimming left V 6 bases short and J 0 bases short, with 7 bases between. The CDR3 coding sequence is TGCAGCGTAGCCGACAGCACAGATACGCAGTATTTT. Translating it yields CSVADSTDTQYF.

This clonotype was counted a few times. The chain joins TRBV29-1 to TRBJ1-4; D gene unclear. In germline, CDR1 is SQVTM, CDR2 ANQGSEA. Trimming removed 6 bases from V and 0 bases from J, with 8 bases in between. CDR3 length equals 13 residues. CDR3 in DNA: TGCAGCGTCGGAGGATCAACTAATGAAAAACTGTTTTTT. Translation: CSVGGSTNEKLFF.

The J gene is TRBJ1-4, the V gene TRBV7-8; D unresolved. The CDR3 sequence is 15 residues long. Germline V gene lookup returns CDR1 SGHVS and CDR2 FQNEAQ. Between the trimmed V and J ends, which lost 4 bases and 9 bases, there was a span of 18 bases. Here the CDR3 DNA reads TGTGCCAGCAGCTCGCGAGAGGACTCCATCCAAAAACTGTTTTTT. It translates to CASSSREDSIQKLFF.

About this clonotype itself: One end of the junction does not line up with germline, which may come from a read error. The gene calls are TRBV5-1 and TRBJ2-7; D is undetermined. CDR3 length: 12 residues. Per germline, CDR1 SGHRS and CDR2 YFSETQ. The CDR3 DNA reads TGCGCCAACAGCTTCAACCCCTACGAGCAGTACTTC. Residues: CANSFNPYEQYF.

The rearrangement joins TRBV6-2 or TRBV6-3 to TRBJ2-7; D is undetermined. This CDR3 is 15 amino acids long. Trimming stripped 0 bases from V and 0 bases from J, with 9 bases between. The V gene's germline CDR1 is MNHEY and CDR2 SVGEGT. As DNA, the CDR3 is TGTGCCAGCAGTTACTCCTCCCTGGGCTCCTACGAGCAGTACTTC. Translating it yields CASSYSSLGSYEQYF.

The table lists this clonotype with a few counts. The chain couples TRBV7-9 to TRBJ1-5; D is unclear. The CDR3 has 16 residues. Germline-derived CDR1 and CDR2 are SEHNR and FQNEAQ (reference sequence). V shed 2 bases and J shed 4 bases, with 15 bases lying between them. CDR3 protein: CASSLNRPGENQPQHF. The CDR3 DNA sequence: TGTGCCAGCAGCTTAAATCGGCCCGGCGAGAATCAGCCCCAGCATTTT.

This clonotype was counted a few times. The rearrangement joins TRBV5-1 to TRBJ2-1; TRBD2 agrees at 13 bases. Germline-derived CDR1 and CDR2 are SGHRS and YFSETQ. V trimming: 4 bases; J trimming: 9 bases; junction bases outside the gene matches: 10. CDR3 length: 16 amino acids. CDR3 protein: CASSNTGTSGIGEQFF. The CDR3 bases are TGCGCCAGCAGCAACACCGGGACTAGCGGGATTGGTGAGCAGTTCTTC.

The chain combines TRBV5-1 with TRBJ2-3, with no clear D. Trimming removed 0 bases from V and 0 bases from J, with 8 bases in between. The CDR3 extends over 15 amino acids. CDR1 and CDR2 (germline): SGHRS, YFSETQ. CDR3 bases: TGCGCCAGCAGCTTGGCCTCGGTTAGCACAGATACGCAGTATTTT. Translated, it gives CASSLASVSTDTQYF.

The rearrangement joins TRBV12-3 or TRBV12-4 to TRBJ1-1; D possibly corresponds to TRBD1 (5 bases). V was cut by 3 bases and J by 5 bases, with 13 bases left in between. CDR3 size: 14 residues. CDR3 residues: CASSLAGIGTEAFF. The CDR3 bases are TGTGCCAGCAGTTTGGCAGGGATTGGAACTGAAGCTTTCTTT.

This clonotype was picked up a small number of times. One junction end disagrees with the germline gene, perhaps due to a read error. The V gene is TRBV7-2, the J gene TRBJ2-5; D is undetermined. Germline-derived CDR1 and CDR2 are SGHTA and FQGNSA. This CDR3 spans 12 amino acids. CDR3 DNA: TGTGCCAGCAGCGCGGTGGGCGAGACCCAGTCCTTC. As protein: CASSAVGETQSF.

The table lists this clonotype with a few counts. The V and J genes are TRBV6-1 and TRBJ1-5; tentatively, D is TRBD1 (5 bases). The CDR3 loop spans 16 amino acids. The V and J ends lost 3 bases and 3 bases respectively, with 15 bases between them. In germline, CDR1 is MNHNS, CDR2 SASEGT. CDR3: CASSEVVGAFNQPQHF. The CDR3 DNA follows: TGTGCCAGCAGTGAGGTCGTAGGGGCGTTCAATCAGCCCCAGCATTTT.

This clonotype was seen more than once but under ten times. V gene TRBV5-1 combines with J gene TRBJ2-5, with D perhaps assigned TRBD1 or TRBD2 (6 bases each). Germline assignment: CDR1 SGHRS and CDR2 YFSETQ. This CDR3 has 16 amino acids. V dropped 4 bases and J dropped 4 bases, with 20 bases sitting between them. The CDR3 region has the DNA TGCGCCAGCAGCCCCTTAGGGGGGATGGTCCCAGAGACCCAGTACTTC. Encoded protein: CASSPLGGMVPETQYF.

This clonotype turned up a few times. The gene calls are TRBV7-9 and TRBJ1-5; weak D call: TRBD1 (6 bases). The V end lost 5 bases, the J end lost 5 bases, and 16 bases lay between the germline ends. Germline V gives CDR1 SEHNR, CDR2 FQNEAQ (reference sequence). There are 15 residues in the CDR3. The CDR3 coding sequence is TGTGCCAGCAGCCAAGGGGGTAGTGGCTATCAGCCCCAGCATTTT. Translation gives CASSQGGSGYQPQHF. Supplemented by reference TRBV7-9 and TRBJ1-5, the full variable domain reads DTGVSQNPRHKITKRGQNVTFRCDPISEHNRLYWYRQTLGQGPEFLTYFQNEAQLEKSRLLSDRFSAERPKGSFSTLEIQRTEQGDSAMYLCASSQGGSGYQPQHFGDGTRLSIL.

The rearrangement joins TRBV20-1 to TRBJ2-7; 9 bases agree with TRBD1. V lost 6 bases, J lost 0 bases, and 9 bases stayed unmatched. This CDR3 has 15 residues. Germline CDR1 and CDR2: DFQATT and SNEGSKA (reference sequence). CDR3 loop: CSAPNPGQGSYEQYF. The CDR3 nucleotides are TGCAGTGCGCCCAACCCGGGACAGGGCTCCTACGAGCAGTACTTC.

The V gene is TRBV4-3, the J gene TRBJ1-3; TRBD1 aligns across 8 bases. The germline CDR1 and CDR2 sequences are LGHNA and YSLEER. CDR3 size: 16 residues. V lost 3 bases, J lost 8 bases, and 12 bases stayed unmatched. DNA for the CDR3: TGCGCCAGCAGCCAGCAGGACAGGGTAGAGAGGGACACCATATATTTT. The encoded protein is CASSQQDRVERDTIYF.

The sample holds a few counts of this clonotype. J is TRBJ2-5 and V is TRBV11-2; tentative D call: TRBD2 (6 bases). V was clipped by 2 bases and J by 5 bases, with 12 bases between them. Germline assignment: CDR1 SGHAT and CDR2 FQNNGV. The CDR3 length is 14 residues. CDR3 in amino acids: CASSLLANRETQYF. Here the CDR3 DNA reads TGTGCCAGCAGCTTACTAGCGAACCGGGAGACCCAGTACTTC.

This clonotype was picked up many times. The gene calls are TRBV6-1 and TRBJ2-4, with a tentative D call TRBD2 (6 bases). Looked up from germline, CDR1 is MNHNS and CDR2 is SASEGT. Trimming took off 7 bases at V and 6 bases at J, with 16 bases between the two ends. This CDR3 region has 14 residues. In nucleotides, the CDR3 is TGTGCCAGCATGGGGACGGACGGGAGAAACATTCAGTACTTC. Protein: CASMGTDGRNIQYF.

The gene calls are TRBV2 and TRBJ2-5; TRBD2 agrees at 9 bases. The end of the DNA aligns better with TRBJ2-7, so the J call may be wrong. The CDR3 has 16 amino acids. Per the germline V gene, CDR1 is SNHLY and CDR2 is FYNNEI. Here the CDR3 DNA reads TGTGCCAGCAGTGAGCGGGGGACTAGCTTTAGTTACGAGCAGTACTTC. Translation gives CASSERGTSFSYEQYF.

The sample holds a few counts of this clonotype. The V and J genes are TRBV28 and TRBJ2-7, with D tentatively TRBD1 or TRBD2 (5 bases each). Germline V gene lookup returns CDR1 MDHEN and CDR2 SYDVKM. The V gene lost 7 bases and the J gene lost 0 bases, with 7 bases spanning the gap. CDR3 length: 12 residues. CDR3 sequence reads: CASTGTSYEQYF. CDR3 nucleotide sequence: TGTGCCAGCACTGGGACCTCCTACGAGCAGTACTTC.

This chain uses TRBV5-1 with TRBJ1-1; 10 bases are shared with TRBD1. CDR3 length: 16 residues. The germline CDR1 and CDR2 sequences are SGHRS and YFSETQ. J was trimmed by 2 bases and V by 4 bases; bases with no gene match: 8. This chain's CDR3 is CASSPRDRGGNTEAFF. In nucleotides, the CDR3 is TGCGCCAGCAGCCCCCGGGACAGGGGAGGAAACACTGAAGCTTTCTTT.

A few counts support this clonotype. The chain joins TRBV5-1 to TRBJ2-1; possible D gene TRBD2, 6 bases. Per germline, CDR1 SGHRS and CDR2 YFSETQ. This CDR3 has 16 amino acids. The V gene lost 4 bases and the J gene lost 0 bases, with 14 bases spanning the gap. This CDR3 reads CASSLDGTVSYNEQFF. The CDR3, as DNA: TGCGCCAGCAGCCTAGACGGGACTGTCTCCTACAATGAGCAGTTCTTC.